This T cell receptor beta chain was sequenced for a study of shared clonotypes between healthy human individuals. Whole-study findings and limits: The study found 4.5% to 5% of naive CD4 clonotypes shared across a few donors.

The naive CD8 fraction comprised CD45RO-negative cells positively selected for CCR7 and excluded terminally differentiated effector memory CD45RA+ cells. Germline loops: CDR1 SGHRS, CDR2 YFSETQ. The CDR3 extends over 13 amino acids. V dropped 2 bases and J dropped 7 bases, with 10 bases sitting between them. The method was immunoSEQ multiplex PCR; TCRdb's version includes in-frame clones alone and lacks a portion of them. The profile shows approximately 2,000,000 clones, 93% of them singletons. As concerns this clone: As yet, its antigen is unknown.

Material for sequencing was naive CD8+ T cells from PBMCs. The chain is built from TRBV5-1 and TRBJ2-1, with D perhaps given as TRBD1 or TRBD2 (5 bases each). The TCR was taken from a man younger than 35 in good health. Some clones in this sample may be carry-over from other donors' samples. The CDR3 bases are TGCGCCAGCAGCTTTGGGGGTCGGAATGAGCAGTTCTTC. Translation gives CASSFGGRNEQFF.